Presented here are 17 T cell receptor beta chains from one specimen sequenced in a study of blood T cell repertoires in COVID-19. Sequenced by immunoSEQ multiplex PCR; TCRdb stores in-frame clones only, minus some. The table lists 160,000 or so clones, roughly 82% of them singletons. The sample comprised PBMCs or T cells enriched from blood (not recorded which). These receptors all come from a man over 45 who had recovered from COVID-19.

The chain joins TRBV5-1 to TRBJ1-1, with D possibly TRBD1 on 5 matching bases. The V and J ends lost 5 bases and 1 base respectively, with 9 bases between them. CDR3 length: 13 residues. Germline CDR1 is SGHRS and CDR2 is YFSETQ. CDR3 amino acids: CASRATGNTEAFF. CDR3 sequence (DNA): TGCGCCAGCAGGGCTACAGGGAACACTGAAGCTTTCTTT.

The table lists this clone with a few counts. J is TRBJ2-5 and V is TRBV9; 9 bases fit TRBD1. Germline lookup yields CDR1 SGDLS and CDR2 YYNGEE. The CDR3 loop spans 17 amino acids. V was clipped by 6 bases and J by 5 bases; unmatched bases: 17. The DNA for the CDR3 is TGTGCCAGCAATTCCGGGACAGGGATAGAACCCGGTGAGACCCAGTACTTC. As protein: CASNSGTGIEPGETQYF.

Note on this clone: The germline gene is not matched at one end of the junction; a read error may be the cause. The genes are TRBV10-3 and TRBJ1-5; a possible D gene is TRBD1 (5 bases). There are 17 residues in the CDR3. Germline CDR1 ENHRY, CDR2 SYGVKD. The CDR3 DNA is TGTGCCACCAGTGGGGATGGAGCAGGGTCAACCAATCAGCCCCAGCATTTT. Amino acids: CATSGDGAGSTNQPQHF.

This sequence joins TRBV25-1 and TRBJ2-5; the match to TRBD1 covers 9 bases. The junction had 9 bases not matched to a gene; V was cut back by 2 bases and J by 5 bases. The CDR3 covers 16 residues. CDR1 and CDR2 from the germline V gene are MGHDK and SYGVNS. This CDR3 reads CASSERGTGLRETQYF. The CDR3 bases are TGTGCCAGCAGTGAACGCGGGACAGGGCTTCGGGAGACCCAGTACTTC.

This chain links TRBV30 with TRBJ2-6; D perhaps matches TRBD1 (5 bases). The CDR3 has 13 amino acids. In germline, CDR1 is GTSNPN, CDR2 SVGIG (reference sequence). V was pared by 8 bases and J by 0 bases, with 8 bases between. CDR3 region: CAADSSGANVLTF. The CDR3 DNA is TGTGCCGCCGACAGCTCTGGGGCCAACGTCCTGACTTTC.

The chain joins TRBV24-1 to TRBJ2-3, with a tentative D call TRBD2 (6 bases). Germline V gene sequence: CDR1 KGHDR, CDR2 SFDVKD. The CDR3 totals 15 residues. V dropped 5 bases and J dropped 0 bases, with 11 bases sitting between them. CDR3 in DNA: TGTGCCACCAGTGGATCGGGGAGGAGCACAGATACGCAGTATTTT. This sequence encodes CATSGSGRSTDTQYF.

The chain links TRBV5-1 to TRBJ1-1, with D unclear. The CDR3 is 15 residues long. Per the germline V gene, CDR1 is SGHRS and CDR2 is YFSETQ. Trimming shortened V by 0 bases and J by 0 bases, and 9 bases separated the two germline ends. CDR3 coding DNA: TGCGCCAGCAGCTTGGCTGCAAGCATGAACACTGAAGCTTTCTTT. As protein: CASSLAASMNTEAFF. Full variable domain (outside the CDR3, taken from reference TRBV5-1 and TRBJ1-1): KAGVTQTPRYLIKTRGQQVTLSCSPISGHRSVSWYQQTPGQGLQFLFEYFSETQRNKGNFPGRFSGRQFSNSRSEMNVSTLELGDSALYLCASSLAASMNTEAFFGQGTRLTVV.

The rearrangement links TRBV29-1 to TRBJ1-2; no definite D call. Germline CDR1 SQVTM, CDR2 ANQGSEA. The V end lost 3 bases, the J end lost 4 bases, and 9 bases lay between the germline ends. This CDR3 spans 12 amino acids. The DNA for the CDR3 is TGCAGCGTTGAGAGCCTGTCCTATGGCTACACCTTC. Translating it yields CSVESLSYGYTF. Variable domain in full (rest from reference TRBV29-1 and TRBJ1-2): SAVISQKPSRDICQRGTSLTIQCQVDSQVTMMFWYRQQPGQSLTLIATANQGSEATYESGFVIDKFPISRPNLTFSTLTVSNMSPEDSSIYLCSVESLSYGYTFGSGTRLTVV.

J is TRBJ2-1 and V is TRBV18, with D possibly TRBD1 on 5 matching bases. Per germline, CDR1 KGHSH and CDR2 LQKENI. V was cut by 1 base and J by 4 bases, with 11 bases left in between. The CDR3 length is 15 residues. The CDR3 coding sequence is TGTGCCAGCTCACCACGACAGTCTACTTACAATGAGCAGTTCTTC. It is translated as CASSPRQSTYNEQFF. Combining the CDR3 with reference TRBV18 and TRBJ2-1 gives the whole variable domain NAGVMQNPRHLVRRRGQEARLRCSPMKGHSHVYWYRQLPEEGLKFMVYLQKENIIDESGMPKERFSAEFPKEGPSILRIQQVVRGDSAAYFCASSPRQSTYNEQFFGPGTRLTVL.

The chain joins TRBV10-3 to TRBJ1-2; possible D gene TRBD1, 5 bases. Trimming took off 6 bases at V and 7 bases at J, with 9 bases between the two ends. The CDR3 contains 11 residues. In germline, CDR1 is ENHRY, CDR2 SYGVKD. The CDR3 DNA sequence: TGTGCCATCAGCCAGGGATCTGGCTACACCTTC. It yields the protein CAISQGSGYTF.

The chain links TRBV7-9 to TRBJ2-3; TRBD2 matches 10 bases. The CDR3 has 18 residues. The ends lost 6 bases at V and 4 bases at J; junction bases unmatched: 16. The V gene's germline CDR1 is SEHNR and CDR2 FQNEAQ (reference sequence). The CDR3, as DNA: TGTGCCAGCAGACCGCCTTGGACTAGCGGCCTGGTGTCAGATACGCAGTATTTT. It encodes CASRPPWTSGLVSDTQYF. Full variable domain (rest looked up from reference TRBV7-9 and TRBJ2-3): DTGVSQNPRHKITKRGQNVTFRCDPISEHNRLYWYRQTLGQGPEFLTYFQNEAQLEKSRLLSDRFSAERPKGSFSTLEIQRTEQGDSAMYLCASRPPWTSGLVSDTQYFGPGTRLTVL.

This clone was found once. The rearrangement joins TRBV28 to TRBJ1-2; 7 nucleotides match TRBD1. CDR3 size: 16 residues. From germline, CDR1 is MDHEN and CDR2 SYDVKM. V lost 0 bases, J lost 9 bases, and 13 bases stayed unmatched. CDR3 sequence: CASSLWGSVTGNSYTF. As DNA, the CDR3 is TGTGCCAGCAGTTTATGGGGGAGTGTGACAGGGAACAGCTACACCTTC.

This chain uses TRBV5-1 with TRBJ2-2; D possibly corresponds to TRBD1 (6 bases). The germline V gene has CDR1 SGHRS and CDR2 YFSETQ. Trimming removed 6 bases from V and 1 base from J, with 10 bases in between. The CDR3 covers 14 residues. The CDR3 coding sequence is TGCGCCAGCAAAGAGGGGGTGAACACCGGGGAGCTGTTTTTT. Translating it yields CASKEGVNTGELFF. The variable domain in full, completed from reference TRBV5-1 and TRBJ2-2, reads KAGVTQTPRYLIKTRGQQVTLSCSPISGHRSVSWYQQTPGQGLQFLFEYFSETQRNKGNFPGRFSGRQFSNSRSEMNVSTLELGDSALYLCASKEGVNTGELFFGEGSRLTVL.

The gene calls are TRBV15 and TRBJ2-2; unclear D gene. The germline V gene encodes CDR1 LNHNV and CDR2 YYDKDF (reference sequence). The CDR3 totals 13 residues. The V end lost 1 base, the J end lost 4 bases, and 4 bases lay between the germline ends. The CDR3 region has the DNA TGTGCCACCAGCAGAGGGCCCACCGGGGAGCTGTTTTTT. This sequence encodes CATSRGPTGELFF.

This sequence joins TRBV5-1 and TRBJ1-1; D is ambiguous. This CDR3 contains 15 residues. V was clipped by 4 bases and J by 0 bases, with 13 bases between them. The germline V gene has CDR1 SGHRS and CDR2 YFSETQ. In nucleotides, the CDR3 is TGCGCCAGCAGCGCCTCTAGAAACTTGAACACTGAAGCTTTCTTT. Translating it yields CASSASRNLNTEAFF.

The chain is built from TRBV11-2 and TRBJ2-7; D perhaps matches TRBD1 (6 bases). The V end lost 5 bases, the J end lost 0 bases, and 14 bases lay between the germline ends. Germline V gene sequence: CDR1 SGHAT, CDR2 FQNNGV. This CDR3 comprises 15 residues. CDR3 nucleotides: TGTGCCAGCAGCCCCGGGACAAGAAGCTCCTACGAGCAGTACTTC. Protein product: CASSPGTRSSYEQYF.

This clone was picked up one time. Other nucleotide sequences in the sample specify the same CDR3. The CDR3 loop is CASSPGRNTEAFF. The CDR3, as DNA: TGTGCCAGCTCACCAGGCCGGAACACTGAAGCTTTCTTT. V usage is TRBV18 and J usage is TRBJ1-1, with no clear D. The CDR3 sequence is 13 residues long. Germline V gene lookup returns CDR1 KGHSH and CDR2 LQKENI. The V end lost 2 bases, the J end lost 1 base, and 5 bases lay between the germline ends.